This entry describes one T cell receptor (beta chain). Original processing methods: By means of reference gene primer amplification, nucleated cell counts were estimated. TCRdb keeps only in-frame clones here, not all; method: immunoSEQ multiplex PCR. V, J and clone size are those of that table, while D and trimming were read from the DNA. Here the sample spans about 260,000 clones, about 86% being singletons. There are 13 residues in the CDR3. The V end was cut by 0 bases, the J end by 6 bases, with 8 bases between. The germline V gene encodes CDR1 SGHDN and CDR2 FVKESK. This sample was included in a study of blood T cell repertoires in COVID-19. Study-level background: PBMCs, B-cell-depleted T cells, or T cells were the source of the cDNA or gDNA that made up the material.

Those who participated ranged in age from about 18 to 89 years and resided in approximately 23 US areas. The chain recombines TRBV14 with TRBJ1-2, with D perhaps matching TRBD1 (5 bases). Sequencing used PBMCs or T cells enriched from blood (not recorded which). This sequence was found in a young man with acute COVID-19. The CDR3 protein is CASSQDLGDGYTF. The CDR3 coding sequence is TGTGCCAGCAGCCAAGACTTAGGGGATGGCTACACCTTC.